Listed below are T cell receptor beta chains from one sample, sequenced in a study of CD8+ T cells in alopecia areata. Repertoires were generated with immunoSEQ multiplex PCR, while TCRdb's copy carries only in-frame clones and drops some. The data hold roughly 180,000 clones, with approximately 50% observed a single time. The sample consisted of CD8+ T cells sorted from blood, taken around week 54, from a patient treated with tofacitinib. Receptors were obtained from a human donor with alopecia areata. Both conserved end residues are part of each CDR3. The D gene is left open where the match is weak. Clone size is not always given. Where it is, it says once, few, many or a class for expanded clones.

J gene,clone size,D gene,V gene,CDR3 length,CDR3 DNA,CDR3 protein
TRBJ2-3,few,TRBD1,TRBV10-3,14,TGTGCCATCAGCGGGACAGGTCCCTTGGATACGCAGTATTTT,CAISGTGPLDTQYF
TRBJ1-2,.,.,TRBV7-9,14,TGTGCCAGCAGCTTACCCGCCGGGGGCTATGGCTACACCTTC,CASSLPAGGYGYTF
TRBJ2-5,few,TRBD2,TRBV13,13,TGTGCCAGCAGCCCGGAGCGGGAGGAGACCCAGTACTTC,CASSPEREETQYF
TRBJ2-3,.,.,TRBV30,13,TGTGCCTGGAGTGTAGCGGCGTCAGATACGCAGTATTTT,CAWSVAASDTQYF
TRBJ1-4,.,.,TRBV5-6,16,TGTGCCAGCAGCCCCGGACAGTCCGATCGTGTGGAAAAACTGTTTTTT,CASSPGQSDRVEKLFF
TRBJ2-7,.,.,TRBV29-1,12,TGCAGCGTTGTTGAGTCTACCTACGAGCAGTACTTC,CSVVESTYEQYF
TRBJ2-1,.,.,TRBV20-1,11,TGCAGTGCCGTCCACTCCAATGAGCAGTTCTTC,CSAVHSNEQFF
TRBJ2-1,few,TRBD2,TRBV5-1,15,TGCGCCAGCAGCGTGGGACTAGCGGGGGACTACGAGCAGTTCTTC,CASSVGLAGDYEQFF
TRBJ2-5,.,.,TRBV7-7,12,TGTGCCAGCAGCTTAGGACTGGAGACCCAGTACTTC,CASSLGLETQYF
TRBJ1-1,.,.,TRBV20-1,11,TGCAGCGCTCCGGAGGAGACTGAAGCTTTCTTT,CSAPEETEAFF
TRBJ1-2,.,.,TRBV4-1,16,TGCGCCAGCAGCCAAGCCGTCTCCGAGGGCCGTCGGGGCTACACCTTC,CASSQAVSEGRRGYTF
TRBJ2-5,once,.,TRBV7-9,14,TGTGCCAGCAGCTTAGCGGGGGGCCAAGAGACCCAGTACTTC,CASSLAGGQETQYF
TRBJ1-1,.,.,TRBV4-3,15,TGCGCCAGCAGCCAAGTTAGAGGGTTTAACACTGAAGCTTTCTTT,CASSQVRGFNTEAFF
TRBJ1-6,.,.,TRBV7-2,12,TGTGCCAGCTGCCCCGACGGCTCACCCCTCCACTTT,CASCPDGSPLHF
TRBJ2-7,.,TRBD1,TRBV30,15,TGTGCCTGGAGCCCCGCGGGACAGGGGGCCTACGAGCAGTACTTC,CAWSPAGQGAYEQYF
TRBJ2-7,.,TRBD2,TRBV30,18,TGTGCCTGGAGTGTACGCCCGGCGGGGGGGCTGTACTCCTACGAGCAGTACTTC,CAWSVRPAGGLYSYEQYF
TRBJ1-4,.,.,TRBV27,12,TGTGCCAGCAGTCCCCCAGGGCGAAAACTGTTTTTT,CASSPPGRKLFF
TRBJ2-5,.,.,TRBV6-5,12,TGTGCCACCTCAAGTATCGACGAGACCCAGTACTTC,CATSSIDETQYF
TRBJ2-1,.,TRBD2,TRBV7-3,13,TGTGCCAGCAGCGGGGGACTAGCAGACGAGCAGTTCTTC,CASSGGLADEQFF
TRBJ1-2,.,.,TRBV27,13,TGTGCCAGCAGTCCCGACCCCTACTATGGCTACACCTTC,CASSPDPYYGYTF
TRBJ1-6,.,.,TRBV7-9,15,TGTGCCAGCAGCTTAGCCCCCCCTTGGAATTCACCCCTCCACTTT,CASSLAPPWNSPLHF
TRBJ1-1,.,.,TRBV15,13,TGTGCCACCAGCTCAAGGTGGGGAACTGGAGCTTTCTTT,CATSSRWGTGAFF
TRBJ2-5,.,TRBD2,TRBV6-5,15,TGTGCCAGCAGTTACGCACTAGCGGGGGGGGAGACCCAGTACTTC,CASSYALAGGETQYF
TRBJ2-1,few,TRBD2,TRBV7-9,15,TGTGCCAGCAGCCCCGGGACTAGCATTCCCAATGAGCAGTTCTTC,CASSPGTSIPNEQFF
TRBJ1-2,.,TRBD1,TRBV5-4,13,TGTGCCAGCAGGCCCGGGACAGACTATGGCTACACCTTC,CASRPGTDYGYTF
TRBJ2-7,.,.,TRBV6-5,13,TGTGCCAGCAGTTACGGTCTTGTTTACGAGCAGTACTTC,CASSYGLVYEQYF
TRBJ1-2,once,.,TRBV29-1,13,TGCAGCGCCGAGGGAGGGTCACCCTATGGCTACACCTTC,CSAEGGSPYGYTF
TRBJ2-7,.,TRBD1,TRBV5-1,15,TGCGCCAGCAGCTTGGTACAGGGGAGCTCCTACGAGCAGTACTTC,CASSLVQGSSYEQYF
TRBJ1-4,.,.,TRBV9,15,TGTGCCAGCAGCGTAGGAACAGGGCTTAATGAAAAACTGTTTTTT,CASSVGTGLNEKLFF
TRBJ2-3,once,.,TRBV5-6,14,TGTGCCAGCAGCTCACCTTTTGGGACAGATACGCAGTATTTT,CASSSPFGTDTQYF
TRBJ2-7,few,.,TRBV27,15,TGTGCCAGCAGTTTAAGGTCCGGACGGATCTACGAGCAGTACTTC,CASSLRSGRIYEQYF
TRBJ1-2,.,.,TRBV25-1,13,TGTGCCAGCAGTGCCCCGGGAGACTATGGCTACACCTTC,CASSAPGDYGYTF
TRBJ2-5,once,.,TRBV9,14,TGTGCCAGCAGCGTGGACAGTGGTCGGGAGACCCAGTACTTC,CASSVDSGRETQYF